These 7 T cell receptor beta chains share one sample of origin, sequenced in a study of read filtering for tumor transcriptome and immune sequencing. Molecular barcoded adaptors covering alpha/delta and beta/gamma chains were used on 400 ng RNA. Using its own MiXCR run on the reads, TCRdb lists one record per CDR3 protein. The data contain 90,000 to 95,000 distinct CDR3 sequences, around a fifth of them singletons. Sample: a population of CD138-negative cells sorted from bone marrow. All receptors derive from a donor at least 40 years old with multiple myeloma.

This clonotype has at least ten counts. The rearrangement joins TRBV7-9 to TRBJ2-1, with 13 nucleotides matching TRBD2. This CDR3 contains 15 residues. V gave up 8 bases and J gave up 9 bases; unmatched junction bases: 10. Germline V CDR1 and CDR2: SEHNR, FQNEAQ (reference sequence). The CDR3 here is CASCITSGGEVEQFF. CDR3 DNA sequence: TGTGCCAGCTGTATTACTAGCGGGGGGGAGGTTGAGCAGTTCTTC.

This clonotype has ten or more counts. The CDR3 DNA follows: TGTGCCAGCAGCTTAATGTTGGACGAGCAGTACTTC. Amino acid sequence: CASSLMLDEQYF. The chain carries TRBV7-9 and TRBJ2-7; D is unclear. The germline CDR1 and CDR2 sequences are SEHNR and FQNEAQ (reference sequence). This CDR3 spans 12 amino acids. V lost 2 bases and J 5 bases, leaving 7 bases between the germline ends.

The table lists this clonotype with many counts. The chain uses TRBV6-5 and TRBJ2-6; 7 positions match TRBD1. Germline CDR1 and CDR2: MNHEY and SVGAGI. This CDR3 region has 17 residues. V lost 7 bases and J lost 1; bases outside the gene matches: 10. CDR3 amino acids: CASKARTGQSGANVLTF. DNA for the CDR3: TGTGCCAGCAAGGCCCGGACAGGTCAATCTGGGGCCAACGTCCTGACTTTC.

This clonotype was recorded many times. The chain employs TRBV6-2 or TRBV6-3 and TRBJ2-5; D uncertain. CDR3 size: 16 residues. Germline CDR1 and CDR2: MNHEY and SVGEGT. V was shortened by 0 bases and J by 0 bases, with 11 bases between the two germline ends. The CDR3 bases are TGTGCCAGCAGTTACTCGATTAGGCCGAACCAAGAGACCCAGTACTTC. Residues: CASSYSIRPNQETQYF.

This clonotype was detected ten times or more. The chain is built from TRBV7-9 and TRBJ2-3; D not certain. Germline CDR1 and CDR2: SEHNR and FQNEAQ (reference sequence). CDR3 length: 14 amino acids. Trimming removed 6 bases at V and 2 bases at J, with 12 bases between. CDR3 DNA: TGTGCCAGCAGGGATCCGCCGGCCACAGATACGCAGTATTTT. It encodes CASRDPPATDTQYF. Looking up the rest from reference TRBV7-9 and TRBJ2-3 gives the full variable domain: DTGVSQNPRHKITKRGQNVTFRCDPISEHNRLYWYRQTLGQGPEFLTYFQNEAQLEKSRLLSDRFSAERPKGSFSTLEIQRTEQGDSAMYLCASRDPPATDTQYFGPGTRLTVL.

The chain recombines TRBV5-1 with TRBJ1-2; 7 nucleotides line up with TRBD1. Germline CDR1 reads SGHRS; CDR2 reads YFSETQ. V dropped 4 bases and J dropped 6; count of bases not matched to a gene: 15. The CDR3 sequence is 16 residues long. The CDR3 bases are TGCGCCAGCAGCACAATGGGTACAGGGGAAGGGCATGGCTACACCTTC. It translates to CASSTMGTGEGHGYTF.

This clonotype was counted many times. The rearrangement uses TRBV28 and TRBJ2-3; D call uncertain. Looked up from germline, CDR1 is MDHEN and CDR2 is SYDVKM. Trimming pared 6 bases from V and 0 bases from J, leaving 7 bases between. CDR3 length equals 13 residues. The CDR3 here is CASSPFSTDTQYF. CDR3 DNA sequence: TGTGCCAGCAGCCCCTTCAGCACAGATACGCAGTATTTT.